Listed below are T cell receptor beta chains from one sample, sequenced in a study of spatial heterogeneity in lung cancer. TCRdb re-analysed the 5' RACE reads in MiXCR, keeping a single row per CDR3 protein. Of roughly 11,000 distinct CDR3 sequences listed, about a sixth are singletons. The sequencing here drew on PBMCs, taken at surgery. Receptors were obtained from a male donor with early-stage non-small cell lung cancer. Both conserved end residues are part of each CDR3. A D gene is named only where the DNA matches it firmly. Size tells how often a clone was seen (once, few, many) or the class of an expanded clone, and some rows leave it out.

TRBJ1-1	-	-	TRBV6-5	TGTGCCAGCAGTCGTAAGGGACACTTGAACACTGAAGTTTTCTTT	CASSRKGHLNTEVFF
TRBJ2-7	-	many	TRBV18	TGTGCCAGCTCACCACCGACAAGCTACGAGCAGTACTTC	CASSPPTSYEQYF
TRBJ1-2	TRBD1	-	TRBV27	TGTGCCAGCAGTGACCGGGACAGGCGTTCCTATGGCTACACCTTC	CASSDRDRRSYGYTF
TRBJ2-5	TRBD2	many	TRBV29-1	TGCAGCTCTCTAGCGGGATACCAAGAGACCCAGTACTTC	CSSLAGYQETQYF
TRBJ2-3	TRBD1	few	TRBV19	TGTGCCAGTAGTTCAGGACAGGAGCCCGTCGGTGGTCCGCAGTATTTT	CASSSGQEPVGGPQYF
TRBJ1-1	TRBD1	many	TRBV29-1	TGCAGCGGCAGACAGGGGGTTAGGACTGAAGCTTTCTTT	CSGRQGVRTEAFF
TRBJ2-7	-	many	TRBV7-9	TGTGCCAGCAGTTTAGGGGCCTCGTACGAGCAGTACTTC	CASSLGASYEQYF
TRBJ2-7	-	-	TRBV29-1	TGCAGCGTCTCCGGGGTTCTATCCGAGCAGTACTTC	CSVSGVLSEQYF
TRBJ2-4	TRBD1	-	TRBV12-3/TRBV12-4	TGTGCCAGCAGTTCAGGGACAGTACTAAACATTCAGTACTTC	CASSSGTVLNIQYF
TRBJ2-2	TRBD2	-	TRBV11-2	TGTGCCAGCAGCGTCGGGACTAGCGGGAGTAACACCGGGGAGCTGTTTTTT	CASSVGTSGSNTGELFF
TRBJ1-1	-	-	TRBV4-1	TGCGCCAGCAGCCAGGCCGGGCAGATGAACACTGAAGCTTTCTTT	CASSQAGQMNTEAFF
TRBJ2-7	-	many	TRBV2	TGTGCCAGCTGGTGGTCCTACGAGCAGTACTTC	CASWWSYEQYF
TRBJ2-1	-	few	TRBV11-3	TGTGCCAGCAGCCCCGGATCCCTCTGGGGTGAGCAGTTCTTC	CASSPGSLWGEQFF
TRBJ1-3	-	few	TRBV9	TGTGCCAGCAGCGTGGACTCTGGAAACACCATATATTTT	CASSVDSGNTIYF
TRBJ2-1	TRBD2	-	TRBV7-2	TGTGCCAGCAGCTTAGGGCTGGGACTAGCGGGAGAATTTTATGAGCAGTTCTTC	CASSLGLGLAGEFYEQFF
TRBJ2-3	-	many	TRBV24-1	TGTGCCACCAGTGATTTGACGTCCACAGATACGCAGTATTTT	CATSDLTSTDTQYF
TRBJ1-5	-	-	TRBV28	TGTGCCAGCAGTTTATATGGGGGCGGTCAGCCCCAGCATTTT	CASSLYGGGQPQHF
TRBJ2-1	-	many	TRBV2	TGTGCCAGCAGTGGTCTCGAGCAGTTCTTC	CASSGLEQFF
TRBJ2-3	-	few	TRBV4-2	TGTGCCAGCAGCCAAGATCGGCAGATACATACGCAGTATTTT	CASSQDRQIHTQYF
TRBJ1-5	-	few	TRBV24-1	TGTGCCACCAGGGACGGTTTCGGGCCCCAGCATTTT	CATRDGFGPQHF
TRBJ2-7	TRBD2	-	TRBV9	TGTGCCAGCAGCATAGCGGGCGGGCCGTACGAGCAGTACTTC	CASSIAGGPYEQYF
TRBJ2-1	-	-	TRBV7-9	TGTGCCAGCAGCCATAGGGACCACGGGGGTTCCTACAATGAGCAGTTCTTC	CASSHRDHGGSYNEQFF
TRBJ2-1	TRBD1	few	TRBV6-5	TGTGCCAGCAGTTACGGGGACAGCTACGATGAGCAGTTCTTC	CASSYGDSYDEQFF
TRBJ1-5	-	few	TRBV27	TGTGCCAGCAGTTTCATTCCGTATCAGCCCCAGCATTTT	CASSFIPYQPQHF
TRBJ1-3	-	many	TRBV3-1	TGTGCCAGCAGCCAAGATGAAAGGTTAATCTCTGGAAACACCATATATTTT	CASSQDERLISGNTIYF
TRBJ2-1	TRBD1	few	TRBV12-3/TRBV12-4	TGTGCCAGCAGTCCCCCGGGACAGAGCTCCTACAATGAGCAGTTCTTC	CASSPPGQSSYNEQFF
TRBJ2-1	-	few	TRBV11-2	TGTGCCAGCAGCTTAGGGATGCTAGTTTACAATGAGCAGTTCTTC	CASSLGMLVYNEQFF
TRBJ2-1	-	many	TRBV4-1	TGCGCCAGCAGCCAGGGGAGGCTCCTGGGAAATGAGCAGTTCTTC	CASSQGRLLGNEQFF
TRBJ2-2	-	-	TRBV9	TGTGCCAGCAGCTCGTTGGCCGGGGAGCTGTTTTTT	CASSSLAGELFF
TRBJ2-3	-	-	TRBV20-1	TGCAGTGCTTCCCGGACCCTTGGCGGTACGCAGTATTTT	CSASRTLGGTQYF
TRBJ2-1	-	many	TRBV2	TGTGCCAGCAGTTACATACTACAGGGCGATGAGCAGTTCTTC	CASSYILQGDEQFF
TRBJ2-7	TRBD1	-	TRBV28	TGTGCCAGCGGGCTGGGACAGGGTGTGTACGAGCAGTACTTC	CASGLGQGVYEQYF
TRBJ2-1	-	many	TRBV14	TGTGCCAGCAGTGAAAGGAAAATAAGACTGAGAAGCTCCTACAATGAGCAGTTCTTC	CASSERKIRLRSSYNEQFF
TRBJ2-1	-	-	TRBV25-1	TGTGTCACCTCGATAACCTATAACGCCGGGGATGAGCAGTTCTTC	CVTSITYNAGDEQFF
TRBJ2-1	TRBD2	many	TRBV9	TGTGCCAGCAGCGTTATAGCCGGACTAGCGGGAGGGAATGAGCAGTTCTTC	CASSVIAGLAGGNEQFF
TRBJ2-7	-	few	TRBV29-1	TGCAGCGTTGTAGCGAGGAGCTCCTACGAGCAGTACTTC	CSVVARSSYEQYF
TRBJ1-2	-	few	TRBV3-1	TGTGCCAGCAGCCGGATGAGGGGCAGTGATGGCTACACCTTC	CASSRMRGSDGYTF
TRBJ1-2	-	-	TRBV4-1	TGCGCCAGCGCAACGAACAGCCAAACCCATGGCTACACCTTC	CASATNSQTHGYTF
TRBJ2-7	TRBD2	many	TRBV18	TGTGCCAGCTCACCAAACCCCCCGACTAGCTCTAACTCCTACGAGCAGTACTTC	CASSPNPPTSSNSYEQYF
TRBJ2-3	-	few	TRBV11-2	TGTGCCAGCAGCTTAGGGGTAGCGGCTAGCACAGATACGCAGTATTTT	CASSLGVAASTDTQYF
TRBJ2-7	TRBD2	many	TRBV29-1	TGCAGCGTTGGTCCTAGCGGGAACGAGCAGTACTTC	CSVGPSGNEQYF
TRBJ2-5	-	few	TRBV24-1	TGTGCCACCAGTGATTGGAAGTCGTCGGGAAAAGAGACCCAGTACTTC	CATSDWKSSGKETQYF
TRBJ2-5	-	few	TRBV6-5	TGTGCCAGCAGTTATTCCGGGACGGTGGAAGAGACCCAGTACTTC	CASSYSGTVEETQYF
TRBJ1-2	-	-	TRBV18	TGTGCCAGCTCACCAGGACAGAGAGAGGGCTACACCTTC	CASSPGQREGYTF
TRBJ2-1	-	-	TRBV20-1	TGCAGTGCCCCCCCTCCGCGAAGAAGCTCCTACAATGAGCAGTTCTTC	CSAPPPRRSSYNEQFF
TRBJ2-5	-	-	TRBV12-3/TRBV12-4	TGTGCCAGCAGTTTACGGACAGCCCGAGAGACCCAGTACTTC	CASSLRTARETQYF
TRBJ2-3	-	-	TRBV3-1	TGTGCCAGCAGCCAATCCGTGGGGCGCACAGATACGCAGTATTTT	CASSQSVGRTDTQYF
TRBJ2-2	-	-	TRBV5-1	TGCGCCAGCAGCTTTACGGGGCTCCCCGGGGAGCTGTTTTTT	CASSFTGLPGELFF
TRBJ1-5	TRBD1	many	TRBV12-3/TRBV12-4	TGTGCCAGCAGTCAGGGGGGGGCACAAAAGGCCCAGCATTTT	CASSQGGAQKAQHF
TRBJ1-5	-	-	TRBV27	TGTGCCAGCAGTTCGGACAGTAATCAGCCCCAGCATTTT	CASSSDSNQPQHF
TRBJ2-3	-	-	TRBV2	TGTGCCAGCAGCCGCTCCGGGACTCGATTAGATACGCAGTATTTT	CASSRSGTRLDTQYF
TRBJ2-7	-	many	TRBV5-1	TGCGCCAGCAGCTTGGCGGGAGTTCGGTACGAGCAGTACTTC	CASSLAGVRYEQYF
TRBJ2-4	TRBD2	many	TRBV5-1	TGCGCCAGCAGCCCCTCGACTAGCGGGAGGGCCCCTATATCCAAAAACATTCAGTACTTC	CASSPSTSGRAPISKNIQYF
TRBJ2-3	-	few	TRBV12-3/TRBV12-4	TGTGCCAGCAGTCCCTCTATGGATACGCAGTATTTT	CASSPSMDTQYF
TRBJ2-2	-	few	TRBV4-1	TGCGCCAGCAGCCATGTAGGCAGACTCCTGAACACCGGGGAGCTGTTTTTT	CASSHVGRLLNTGELFF
TRBJ1-2	TRBD1	many	TRBV27	TGTGCCAGCAAGACAGGGGGCCTGGCCGGCTACACCTTC	CASKTGGLAGYTF
TRBJ2-2	-	few	TRBV10-1	TGCGCCAGCAGTGAAACCCGCCAACGCGCCGGGGAGCTGTTTTTT	CASSETRQRAGELFF
TRBJ2-1	-	-	TRBV7-3	TGTGCCAGCAGCTTAATGGGGACTGGCAGCGGAGAGCAGTTCTTC	CASSLMGTGSGEQFF